This record concerns one TCR beta chain sequence. This record belongs to a study of blood T cell repertoires in COVID-19. Study information: From T cells, B-cell-depleted T cells, or PBMCs came the material, which was cDNA or gDNA.

The V and J ends lost 6 bases and 1 base respectively, with 9 bases between them. Germline lookup yields CDR1 SQVTM and CDR2 ANQGSEA. This CDR3 contains 12 residues. TCRdb's table, derived via immunoSEQ multiplex PCR, lists solely in-frame clones and lacks some. This table holds roughly 25,000 clones, under 95% found once. What was sequenced was peripheral blood. The receptor's source is a man aged 65-85 years with active COVID-19. V and J are TRBV29-1 and TRBJ2-5; no clear D gene. The CDR3 protein is CSVRPSQETQYF. DNA of the CDR3: TGCAGCGTAAGGCCTAGCCAAGAGACCCAGTACTTC.